The entry below gives a single TCR beta chain sequence along with its context. The antigen is undetermined. This CDR3 is 13 amino acids long. Germline CDR1 LGHNA, CDR2 YNFKEQ. V lost 1 base, J lost 16 bases, and 5 bases stayed unmatched. Amplification used 60 Vbeta primers and 13 Jbeta primers. Assay used: immunoSEQ multiplex PCR; TCRdb lists only in-frame clones, some missing. Here the sample spans about 130,000 clones, approximately 80% being singletons. The data were taken from a study of cytomegalovirus exposure and HLA in healthy donors. Study-level results: A later analysis associated under 20,000 TCR beta sequences with HLA alleles at a 0.05 false discovery rate. Three of the chains that were CMV-associated were confirmed in vitro to be specific for CMV antigens. HLA restriction was apparent for most CMV-associated TCR beta chains in a later analysis. Indistinguishable V segments such as TRBV6-2 and TRBV6-3 were excluded.

The clonotype originates from a male donor in good health and CMV-seronegative. The sample was PBMCs. The chain has TRBV4-2 and TRBJ2-1; 12 nucleotides line up with TRBD2. The CDR3 nucleotides are TGTGCCAGCAGCCAAGCCGCTAGCGGGGGGGTATTCTTC. This gives the protein CASSQAASGGVFF.